The text below deals with one T cell receptor beta chain. Its matching antigen is unknown. Germline V lookup: CDR1 MNHNY, CDR2 SVGAGI (reference sequence). The CDR3 is 15 amino acids. V gave up 6 bases and J gave up 3 bases; unmatched junction bases: 10. Measured with immunoSEQ multiplex PCR; TCRdb has only the in-frame clones, and not every one. Of more than 85,000 clones listed, about 87% are singletons. These data come from a study of identifying expanded T cells in peripheral blood. General observations from the study: Over approximately two and four weeks, about 17 and 20 clones changed, versus approximately 1.1 between replicates.

The sequencing sample was made of blood. This TCR came from a person between 18 and 69 years old in good health. The chain couples TRBV6-6 to TRBJ2-7; TRBD1 aligns across 8 bases. This chain's CDR3 is CASRIGQGGSYEQYF. CDR3 nucleotide sequence: TGTGCCAGCAGGATAGGACAGGGAGGCAGCTACGAGCAGTACTTC.